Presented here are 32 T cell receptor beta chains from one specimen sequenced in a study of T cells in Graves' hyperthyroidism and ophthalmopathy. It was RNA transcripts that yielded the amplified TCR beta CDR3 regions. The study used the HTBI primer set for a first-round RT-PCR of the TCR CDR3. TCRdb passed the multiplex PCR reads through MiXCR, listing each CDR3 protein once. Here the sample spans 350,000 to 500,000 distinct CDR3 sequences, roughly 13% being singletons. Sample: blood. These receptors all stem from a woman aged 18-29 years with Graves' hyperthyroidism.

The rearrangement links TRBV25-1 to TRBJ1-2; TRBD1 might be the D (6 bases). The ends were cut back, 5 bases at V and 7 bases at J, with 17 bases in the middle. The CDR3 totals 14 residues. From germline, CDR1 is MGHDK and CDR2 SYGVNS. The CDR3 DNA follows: TGTGCCAGCAGTCCCCTGGGGGGGGCGCGTGGCTACACCTTC. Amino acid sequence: CASSPLGGARGYTF.

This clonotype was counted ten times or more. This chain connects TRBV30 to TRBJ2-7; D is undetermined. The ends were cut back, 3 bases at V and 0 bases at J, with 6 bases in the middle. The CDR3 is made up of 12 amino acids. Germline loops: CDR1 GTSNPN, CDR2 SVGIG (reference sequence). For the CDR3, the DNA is TGTGCCTGGAGCCAAAGCTCCTACGAGCAGTACTTC. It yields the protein CAWSQSSYEQYF.

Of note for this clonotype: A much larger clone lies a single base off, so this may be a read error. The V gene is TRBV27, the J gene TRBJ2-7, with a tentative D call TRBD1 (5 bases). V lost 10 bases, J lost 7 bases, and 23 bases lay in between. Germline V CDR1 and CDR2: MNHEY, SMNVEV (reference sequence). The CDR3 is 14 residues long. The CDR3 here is CATKLRVANDEQYF. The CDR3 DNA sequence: TGTGCCACCAAGCTCAGGGTTGCGAATGATGAGCAGTACTTC.

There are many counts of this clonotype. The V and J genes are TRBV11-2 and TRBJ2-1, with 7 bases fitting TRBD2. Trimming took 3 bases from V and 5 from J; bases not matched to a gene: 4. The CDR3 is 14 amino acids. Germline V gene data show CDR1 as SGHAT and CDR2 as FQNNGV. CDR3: CASSFPSGHNEQFF. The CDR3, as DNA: TGTGCCAGCAGCTTTCCTAGCGGTCACAATGAGCAGTTCTTC.

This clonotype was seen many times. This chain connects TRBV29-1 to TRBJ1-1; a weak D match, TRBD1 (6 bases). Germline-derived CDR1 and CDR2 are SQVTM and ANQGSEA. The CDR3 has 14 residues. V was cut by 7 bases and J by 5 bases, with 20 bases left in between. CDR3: CSAGTQTGLTEAFF. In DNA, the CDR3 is TGCAGCGCCGGAACCCAGACAGGTCTAACTGAAGCTTTCTTT.

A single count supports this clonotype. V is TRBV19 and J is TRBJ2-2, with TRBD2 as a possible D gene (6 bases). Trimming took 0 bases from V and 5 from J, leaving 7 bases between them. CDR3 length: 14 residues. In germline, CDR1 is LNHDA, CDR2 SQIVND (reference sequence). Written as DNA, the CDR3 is TGTGCCAGTAGTATAGACGGGGGAACCGGGGAGCTGTTTTTT. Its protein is CASSIDGGTGELFF. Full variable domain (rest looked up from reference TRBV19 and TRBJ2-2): DGGITQSPKYLFRKEGQNVTLSCEQNLNHDAMYWYRQDPGQGLRLIYYSQIVNDFQKGDIAEGYSVSREKKESFPLTVTSAQKNPTAFYLCASSIDGGTGELFFGEGSRLTVL.

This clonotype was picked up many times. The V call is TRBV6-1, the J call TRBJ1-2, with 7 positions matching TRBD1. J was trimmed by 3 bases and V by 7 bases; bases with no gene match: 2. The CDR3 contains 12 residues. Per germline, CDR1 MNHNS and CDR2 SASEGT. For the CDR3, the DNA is TGTGCCAGCACGGGACAGCACTATGGCTACACCTTC. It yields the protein CASTGQHYGYTF.

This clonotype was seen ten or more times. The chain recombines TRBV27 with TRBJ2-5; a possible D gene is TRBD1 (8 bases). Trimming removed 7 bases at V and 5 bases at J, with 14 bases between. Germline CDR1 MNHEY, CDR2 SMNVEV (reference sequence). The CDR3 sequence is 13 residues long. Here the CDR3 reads CASKQGGSETQYF. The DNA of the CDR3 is TGTGCCAGCAAACAGGGGGGGTCCGAGACCCAGTACTTC.

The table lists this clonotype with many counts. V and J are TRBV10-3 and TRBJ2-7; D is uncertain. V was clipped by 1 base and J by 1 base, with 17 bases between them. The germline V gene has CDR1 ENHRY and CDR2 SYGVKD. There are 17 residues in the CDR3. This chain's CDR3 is CAISELGNRPPSYEQYF. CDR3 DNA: TGTGCCATCAGTGAGTTAGGTAACAGACCCCCGTCCTACGAGCAGTACTTC.

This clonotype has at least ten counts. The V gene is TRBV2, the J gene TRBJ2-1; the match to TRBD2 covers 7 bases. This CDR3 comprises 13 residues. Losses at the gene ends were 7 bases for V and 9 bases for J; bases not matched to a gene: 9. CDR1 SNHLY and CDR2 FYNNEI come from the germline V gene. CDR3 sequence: CASTAGVGGEQFF. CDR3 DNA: TGTGCCAGCACCGCGGGAGTTGGCGGTGAGCAGTTCTTC.

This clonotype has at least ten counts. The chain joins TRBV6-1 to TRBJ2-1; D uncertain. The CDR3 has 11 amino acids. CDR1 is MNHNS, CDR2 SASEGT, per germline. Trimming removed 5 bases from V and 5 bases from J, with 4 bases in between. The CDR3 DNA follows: TGTGCCAGCAGTTTTAACAATGAGCAGTTCTTC. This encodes CASSFNNEQFF.

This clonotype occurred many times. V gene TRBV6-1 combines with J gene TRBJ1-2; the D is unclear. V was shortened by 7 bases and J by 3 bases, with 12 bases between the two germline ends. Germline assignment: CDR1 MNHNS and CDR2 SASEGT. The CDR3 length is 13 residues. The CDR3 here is CASTPDGYYGYTF. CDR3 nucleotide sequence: TGTGCCAGCACCCCGGACGGTTACTATGGCTACACCTTC.

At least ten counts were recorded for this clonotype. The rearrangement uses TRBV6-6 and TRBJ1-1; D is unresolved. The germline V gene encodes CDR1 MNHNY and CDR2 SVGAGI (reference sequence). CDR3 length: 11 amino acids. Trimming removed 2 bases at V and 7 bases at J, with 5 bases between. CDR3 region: CASSYRVEAFF. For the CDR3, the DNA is TGTGCCAGCAGTTACCGAGTTGAAGCTTTCTTT.

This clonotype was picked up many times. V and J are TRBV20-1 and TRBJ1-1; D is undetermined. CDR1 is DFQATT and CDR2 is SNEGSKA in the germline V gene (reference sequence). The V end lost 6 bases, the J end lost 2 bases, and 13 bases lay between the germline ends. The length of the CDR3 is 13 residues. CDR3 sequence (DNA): TGCAGTGCGCCGCTTAGATTAAACACTGAAGCTTTCTTT. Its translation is CSAPLRLNTEAFF.

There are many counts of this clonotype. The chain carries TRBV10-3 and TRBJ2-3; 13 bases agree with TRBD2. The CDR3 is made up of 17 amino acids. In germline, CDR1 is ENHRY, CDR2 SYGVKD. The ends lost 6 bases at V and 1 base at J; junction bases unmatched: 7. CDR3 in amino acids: CAIRGTSGTRGTDTQYF. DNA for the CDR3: TGTGCCATCAGGGGGACTAGCGGGACTCGGGGCACAGATACGCAGTATTTT.

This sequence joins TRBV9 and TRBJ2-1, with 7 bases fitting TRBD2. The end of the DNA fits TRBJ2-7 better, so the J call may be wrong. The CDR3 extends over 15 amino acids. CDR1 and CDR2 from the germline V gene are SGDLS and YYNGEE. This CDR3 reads CASSVGGRKYNEQYF. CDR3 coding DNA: TGTGCCAGCAGCGTCGGGGGGAGAAAATACAATGAGCAGTACTTC.

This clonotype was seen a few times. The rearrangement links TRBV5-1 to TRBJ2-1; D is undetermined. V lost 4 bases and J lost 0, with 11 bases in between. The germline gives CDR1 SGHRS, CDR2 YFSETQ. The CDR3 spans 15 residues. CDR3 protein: CASSQGDLSYNEQFF. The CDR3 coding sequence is TGCGCCAGCAGCCAAGGCGACCTCTCCTACAATGAGCAGTTCTTC. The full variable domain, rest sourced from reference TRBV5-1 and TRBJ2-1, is KAGVTQTPRYLIKTRGQQVTLSCSPISGHRSVSWYQQTPGQGLQFLFEYFSETQRNKGNFPGRFSGRQFSNSRSEMNVSTLELGDSALYLCASSQGDLSYNEQFFGPGTRLTVL.

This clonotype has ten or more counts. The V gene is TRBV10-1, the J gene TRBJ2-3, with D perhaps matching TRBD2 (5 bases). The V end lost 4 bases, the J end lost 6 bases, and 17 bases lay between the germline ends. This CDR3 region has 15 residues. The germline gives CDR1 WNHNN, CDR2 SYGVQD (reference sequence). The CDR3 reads CASSGRRHQVDTQYF. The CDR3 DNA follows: TGCGCCAGCAGTGGACGGAGGCATCAGGTGGATACGCAGTATTTT.

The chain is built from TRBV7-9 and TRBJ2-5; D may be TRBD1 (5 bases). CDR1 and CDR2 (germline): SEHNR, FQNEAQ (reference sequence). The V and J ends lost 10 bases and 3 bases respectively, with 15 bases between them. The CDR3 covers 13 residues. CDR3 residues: CATPSPTEETQYF. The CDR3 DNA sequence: TGTGCCACCCCCTCACCGACAGAAGAGACCCAGTACTTC.

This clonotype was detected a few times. The CDR3 reads CATSMWGQQTTGNTIYF. The CDR3 bases are TGTGCCACCAGCATGTGGGGACAACAGACAACTGGAAACACCATATATTTT. The rearrangement uses TRBV15 and TRBJ1-3, with a possible D match to TRBD1 (6 bases). This CDR3 is built from 17 residues. Germline CDR1 reads LNHNV; CDR2 reads YYDKDF (reference sequence). Trimming removed 4 bases at V and 2 bases at J, with 18 bases between.

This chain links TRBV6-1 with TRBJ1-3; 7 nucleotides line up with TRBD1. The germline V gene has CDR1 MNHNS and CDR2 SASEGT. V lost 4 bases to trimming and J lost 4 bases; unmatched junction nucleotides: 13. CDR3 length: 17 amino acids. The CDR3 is CASSVLRATGEGNTIYF. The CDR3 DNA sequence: TGTGCCAGCAGTGTATTGAGGGCCACAGGGGAAGGAAACACCATATATTTT.

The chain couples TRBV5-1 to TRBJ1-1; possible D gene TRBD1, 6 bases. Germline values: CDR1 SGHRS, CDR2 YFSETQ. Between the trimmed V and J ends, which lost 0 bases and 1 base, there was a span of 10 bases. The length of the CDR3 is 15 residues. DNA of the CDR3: TGCGCCAGCAGCTTGGACAGGACAGAGAACACTGAAGCTTTCTTT. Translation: CASSLDRTENTEAFF.

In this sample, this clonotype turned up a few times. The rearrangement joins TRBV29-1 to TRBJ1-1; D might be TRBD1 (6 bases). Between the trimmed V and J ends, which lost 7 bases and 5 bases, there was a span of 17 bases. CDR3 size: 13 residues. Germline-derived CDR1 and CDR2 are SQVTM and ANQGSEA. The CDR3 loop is CSAGAARGTEAFF. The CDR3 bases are TGCAGCGCGGGGGCTGCCCGAGGGACTGAAGCTTTCTTT.

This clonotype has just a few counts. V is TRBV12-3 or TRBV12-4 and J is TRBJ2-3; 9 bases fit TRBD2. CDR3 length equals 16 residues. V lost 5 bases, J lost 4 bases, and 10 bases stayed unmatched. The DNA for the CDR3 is TGTGCCAGCAGTCCCCTAGCGGGACCGATAGCAGATACGCAGTATTTT. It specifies CASSPLAGPIADTQYF.

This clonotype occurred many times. The CDR3 loop reads CASRGWGQGTYEQYF. DNA for the CDR3: TGTGCCAGCAGGGGTTGGGGGCAGGGGACGTACGAGCAGTACTTC. V usage is TRBV6-1 and J usage is TRBJ2-7; TRBD1 is a possible D gene (6 bases). Trimming stripped 6 bases from V and 4 bases from J, with 19 bases between. The V gene's germline CDR1 is MNHNS and CDR2 SASEGT. This CDR3 is built from 15 residues.

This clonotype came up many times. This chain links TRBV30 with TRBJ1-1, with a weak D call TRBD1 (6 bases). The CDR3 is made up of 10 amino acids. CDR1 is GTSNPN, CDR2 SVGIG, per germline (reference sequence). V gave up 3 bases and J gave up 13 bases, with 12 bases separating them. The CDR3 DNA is TGTGCCTGGAGAAACAGGGATTATTTCTTT. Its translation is CAWRNRDYFF.

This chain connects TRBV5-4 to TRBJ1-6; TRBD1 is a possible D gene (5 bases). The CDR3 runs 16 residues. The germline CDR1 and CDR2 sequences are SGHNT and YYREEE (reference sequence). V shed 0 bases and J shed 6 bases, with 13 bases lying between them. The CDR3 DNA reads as TGTGCCAGCAGCTTGGACAGCAGGGCCAGTAATTCACCCCTCCACTTT. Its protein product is CASSLDSRASNSPLHF.

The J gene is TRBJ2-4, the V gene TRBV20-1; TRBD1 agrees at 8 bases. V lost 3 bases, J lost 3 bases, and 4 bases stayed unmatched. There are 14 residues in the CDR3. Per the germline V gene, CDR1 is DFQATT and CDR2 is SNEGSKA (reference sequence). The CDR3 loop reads CSARDREGKNIQYF. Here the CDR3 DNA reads TGCAGTGCTAGGGACAGGGAAGGCAAAAACATTCAGTACTTC.

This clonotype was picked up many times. This CDR3 is CAISGDDSQAFF. CDR3 coding DNA: TGTGCCATCAGTGGAGACGACAGCCAAGCTTTCTTT. The chain links TRBV10-3 to TRBJ1-1, with TRBD1 as a possible D gene (5 bases). Trimming left V 4 bases short and J 9 bases short, with 12 bases between. This CDR3 spans 12 amino acids. CDR1 and CDR2 from the germline V gene are ENHRY and SYGVKD.

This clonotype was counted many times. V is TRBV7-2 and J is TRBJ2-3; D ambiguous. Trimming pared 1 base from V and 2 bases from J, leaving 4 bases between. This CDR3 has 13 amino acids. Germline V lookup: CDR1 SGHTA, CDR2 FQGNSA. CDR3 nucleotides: TGTGCCAGCAGCTTAGTCGACACAGATACGCAGTATTTT. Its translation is CASSLVDTDTQYF.

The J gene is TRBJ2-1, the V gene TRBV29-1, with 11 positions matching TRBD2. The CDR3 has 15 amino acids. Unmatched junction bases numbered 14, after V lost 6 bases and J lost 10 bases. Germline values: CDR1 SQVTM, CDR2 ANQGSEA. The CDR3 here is CSVRRRLAGSKEQFF. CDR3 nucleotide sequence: TGCAGCGTGCGGAGGCGACTAGCGGGATCAAAGGAGCAGTTCTTC.

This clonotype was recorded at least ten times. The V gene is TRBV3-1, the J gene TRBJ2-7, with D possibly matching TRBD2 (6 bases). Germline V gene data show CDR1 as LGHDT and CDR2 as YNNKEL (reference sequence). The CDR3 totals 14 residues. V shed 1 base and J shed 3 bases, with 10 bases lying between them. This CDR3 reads CASSQVGGRYEQYF. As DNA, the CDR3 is TGTGCCAGCAGCCAAGTTGGAGGGCGCTACGAGCAGTACTTC.